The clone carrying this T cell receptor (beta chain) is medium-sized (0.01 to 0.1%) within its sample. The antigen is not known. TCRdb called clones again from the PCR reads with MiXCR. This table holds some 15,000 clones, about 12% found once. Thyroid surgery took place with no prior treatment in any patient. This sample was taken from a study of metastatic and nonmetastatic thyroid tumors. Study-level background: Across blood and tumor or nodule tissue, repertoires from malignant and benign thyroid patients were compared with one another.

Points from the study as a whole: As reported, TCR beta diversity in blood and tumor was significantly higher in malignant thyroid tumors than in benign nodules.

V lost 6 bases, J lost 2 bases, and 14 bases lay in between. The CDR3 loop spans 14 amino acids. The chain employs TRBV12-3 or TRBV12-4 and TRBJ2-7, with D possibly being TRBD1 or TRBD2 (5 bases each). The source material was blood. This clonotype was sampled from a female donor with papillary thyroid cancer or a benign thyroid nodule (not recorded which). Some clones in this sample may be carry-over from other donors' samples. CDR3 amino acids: CASSWTVGAYEQYF. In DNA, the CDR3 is TGTGCCAGCAGCTGGACTGTAGGGGCCTACGAGCAGTACTTC.